This is a list of T cell receptor beta chains from one sample in a study of tumor-infiltrating lymphocytes in primary liver carcinoma. Via MiXCR, TCRdb re-called the multiplex PCR reads, giving one row per CDR3 protein. The sample has 310,000 or so distinct CDR3 sequences; almost 60% are singletons. Specimen: peripheral blood. These receptor sequences come from a woman in her 30s with primary liver carcinoma and hepatitis B virus infection. Both conserved end residues are part of each CDR3. D genes are given only for firm matches. Size is omitted from some rows. Given values are once, few, many or a class for expanded clones.

v_call,d_call,j_call,clone_size,cdr3_nt,cdr3_aa
TRBV29-1,TRBD1,TRBJ2-7,-,TGCAGCCAAGATCGACAGGGATCCTACGAGCTGTACTTC,CSQDRQGSYELYF
TRBV6-1,-,TRBJ1-5,many,TGTGCCAGCAAGAGGGAGGCGGGAATCAATCAGCCCCAGCATTTT,CASKREAGINQPQHF
TRBV4-2,-,TRBJ1-4,many,TGTGCCAGCAGCCAAGAGTCGGGACGGATGAATGAAAAACTGTTTTTT,CASSQESGRMNEKLFF
TRBV10-3,TRBD1,TRBJ2-1,-,TGTGCCATCATTGATTGGGACAGGGGGCTTTGGGGACTGCCCTACAATGAGCAGTTCTTC,CAIIDWDRGLWGLPYNEQFF
TRBV12-3/TRBV12-4,TRBD2,TRBJ2-5,many,TGTGCCAGCAGCCGGTTACCGGGACTAGCGGGAGAATCGGAGACCCAGTACTTC,CASSRLPGLAGESETQYF
TRBV29-1,TRBD1,TRBJ2-1,many,TGCAGCGTTGCCCGGGACAGGGCGACCTACAATGAGCAGTTCTTC,CSVARDRATYNEQFF
TRBV10-3,TRBD1,TRBJ2-6,few,TGTGCCATCAGCACCGGGACAGGCGTTCCTGGGGCCAACGTCCTGACTTTC,CAISTGTGVPGANVLTF
TRBV7-9,-,TRBJ2-5,few,TGTGCCAGCAGGGGAACGAGAGAGACCCAGTACTTC,CASRGTRETQYF
TRBV30,-,TRBJ2-3,few,TGTGCCTGGAGTGACCTAGCGCCTAATACGGATACGCAGTATTTT,CAWSDLAPNTDTQYF
TRBV5-5,-,TRBJ2-7,-,TGTGCCAGCAGCTGGGACAATTACGAGCAGTACTTC,CASSWDNYEQYF
TRBV6-6,-,TRBJ1-3,-,TGTGCCAGCAGTTACGACCCCTCTACACGCCCTGGAAACACCATATATTTT,CASSYDPSTRPGNTIYF
TRBV14,-,TRBJ2-7,-,TGTGCCATTCGGTCGGGGTCAGCCTACGAGCAGTACTTC,CAIRSGSAYEQYF
TRBV7-8,-,TRBJ2-7,once,TGTGCCAGCAGCTTAGACTACACCTCCCTCCACGAGCAGTACTTC,CASSLDYTSLHEQYF
TRBV14,TRBD1,TRBJ2-4,once,TGTGCCAGCAGCCAACAGGGGGCAGGCAGAAACATTCAGTACTTC,CASSQQGAGRNIQYF
TRBV12-3/TRBV12-4,-,TRBJ2-1,-,TGTGCCAGCAGTTCCGTTTCGGGGGAACTGGGCAATGTGCAGTTATTC,CASSSVSGELGNVQLF
TRBV12-3/TRBV12-4,TRBD2,TRBJ2-1,-,TGTGCCAGTAAAGCGGGAGGGGTAAATGAGCAGTTCTTC,CASKAGGVNEQFF
TRBV4-1,-,TRBJ2-1,-,TGCGCCAGCAGTCAAGAATGGGTCCCCCAGAACTCCTACAATGAGCAGTTCTTC,CASSQEWVPQNSYNEQFF
TRBV29-1,-,TRBJ1-1,many,TGCAGCGCTGCGGGATGGAACACTGAAGCTTTCTTT,CSAAGWNTEAFF
TRBV11-2,-,TRBJ2-5,-,TGTACCAGCAGCTTAGGACTCCGAGAGACCCAGTACTTC,CTSSLGLRETQYF
TRBV6-2/TRBV6-3,-,TRBJ2-1,-,TGTACCAGCAGTCCCAAAGTAGCCCAGTTCTTC,CTSSPKVAQFF
TRBV11-1,-,TRBJ1-1,once,TGTACCAGCAGCTTGACTAAAGGCGAAACTGAAGCTTTCTTC,CTSSLTKGETEAFF
TRBV12-3/TRBV12-4,-,TRBJ2-1,few,TGTGCCAGCAACCTTTACAATGAGCAGTTCTTC,CASNLYNEQFF
TRBV18,-,TRBJ1-6,-,TGTGCCAGTTTGGGCCAGCCCAATTCATTCCTCCACTTT,CASLGQPNSFLHF